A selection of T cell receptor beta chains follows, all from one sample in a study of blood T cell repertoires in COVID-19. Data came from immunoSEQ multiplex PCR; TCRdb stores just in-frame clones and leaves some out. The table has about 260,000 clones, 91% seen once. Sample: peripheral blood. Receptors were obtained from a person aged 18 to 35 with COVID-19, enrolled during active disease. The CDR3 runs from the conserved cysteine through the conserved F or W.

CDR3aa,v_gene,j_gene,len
CASSLGLAGGLEQFF,TRBV5-8,TRBJ2-1,15
CSVIGRGHSSYNEQFF,TRBV29-1,TRBJ2-1,16
CASSVSGRTDEQYF,TRBV9,TRBJ2-7,14
CATSARTAGHTEAFF,TRBV24-1,TRBJ1-1,15
CASSTQLGGRVYNEQFF,TRBV11-2,TRBJ2-1,17
CASSSRGLAGSTGNEQFF,TRBV6-2/TRBV6-3,TRBJ2-1,18
CASSYSGIWGYEQYF,TRBV6-2/TRBV6-3,TRBJ2-7,15
CAISESARREQYF,TRBV10-3,TRBJ2-7,13
CASSTGSYAEAFF,TRBV2,TRBJ1-1,13
CASSWSGTGHEKLFF,TRBV7-9,TRBJ1-4,15
CASSSGTSGRAGELFF,TRBV9,TRBJ2-2,16
CASSLGQAAGELFF,TRBV3-1/TRBV3-2,TRBJ2-2,14
CASSLGGQRGNQPQHF,TRBV7-2,TRBJ1-5,16